A selection of T cell receptor beta chains follows, all from one sample in a study of cytomegalovirus exposure and HLA in healthy donors. Profiling relied on immunoSEQ multiplex PCR, and the TCRdb table lists in-frame clones only, not all of them. The sample lists tens of thousands of clones; roughly nine tenths were seen once. Source material: PBMCs. These receptors were taken from a woman in her 30s in good health and CMV-seropositive. Both conserved end residues are part of each CDR3. The order of the fields is D gene, clone size, V gene, J gene, CDR3 DNA, CDR3 protein. D genes are given only for firm matches. Some rows mark clone size as missing; the rest say once, few, many or name a class of expanded clone.

TRBD1,-,TRBV11-2,TRBJ2-7,TGTGCCAGCGGTAATGACAGGGAGTCCGAGCAGTACTTC,CASGNDRESEQYF
TRBD2,-,TRBV27,TRBJ2-7,TGTGCCAGCAGTCTGGAAGCGGGATTGACGCGCGAGCAGTACTTC,CASSLEAGLTREQYF
-,-,TRBV10-3,TRBJ1-2,TGTGCCATCAGTGAGCAGTCCCGGGATGGCTACACCTTC,CAISEQSRDGYTF
TRBD1,-,TRBV4-2,TRBJ1-1,TGTGCCAGCAGCCAACTCAACAGGGGGGTGAGCACTGAAGCTTTCTTT,CASSQLNRGVSTEAFF
-,once,TRBV27,TRBJ2-1,TGTGCCAGCAGGGGCGTGGAGGGGCTTCCCTCCTACAATGAGCAGTTCTTC,CASRGVEGLPSYNEQFF
TRBD2,-,TRBV5-4,TRBJ2-5,TGTGCCAGCAGCCCCGGGACCTCGGGACTAGGGGGGACCCAGTACTTC,CASSPGTSGLGGTQYF
-,-,TRBV7-7,TRBJ2-1,TGTGCCAGCAGCTACGGGACTGGAGGATATGAGCAGTTCTTC,CASSYGTGGYEQFF
-,-,TRBV9,TRBJ2-6,TGTGCCAGCACGGGGAGCTCTGGGGCCAACGTCCTGACTTTC,CASTGSSGANVLTF
TRBD1,-,TRBV9,TRBJ2-7,TGTGCCAGCAGCCCCGGGACAGGGAGCTACGAGCAGTACTTC,CASSPGTGSYEQYF
TRBD1,-,TRBV9,TRBJ2-2,TGTGCCAGCAGCGCCTTAGGGACAGCCGGAACCGGGGAGCTGTTTTTT,CASSALGTAGTGELFF
TRBD2,-,TRBV11-2,TRBJ2-1,TGTGCCAGCAGCCCCCAGAGCGGGAGAAACAATGAGCAGTTCTTC,CASSPQSGRNNEQFF
-,-,TRBV6-6,TRBJ1-5,TGTGCCAGCAGTTACTCCAGGGGAGATAATCAGCCCCAGCATTTT,CASSYSRGDNQPQHF
-,-,TRBV6-4,TRBJ1-1,TGTGCCAGCAGGGAGGACAGATTGAACACTGAAGCTTTCTTT,CASREDRLNTEAFF
TRBD1,-,TRBV19,TRBJ1-2,TGTGCCAGTTCCCGGGACAGGGAAGTTGGCTACACCTTC,CASSRDREVGYTF
TRBD1,-,TRBV7-9,TRBJ1-1,TGTGCCAGCAGCCCCGGGACAGGGCTGAACACTGAAGCTTTCTTT,CASSPGTGLNTEAFF
-,-,TRBV10-3,TRBJ2-1,TGTGCCATCAGTGTAGGGGTCTCCTACAATGAGCAGTTCTTC,CAISVGVSYNEQFF
-,-,TRBV19,TRBJ1-5,TGTGCCAGCGGGAGGGCCGGACAGCCCCAGCATTTT,CASGRAGQPQHF
TRBD2,-,TRBV9,TRBJ2-7,TGTGCCAGCAGCGTAGGACTAGCGGGAGTAAGGAGCGAGCAGTACTTC,CASSVGLAGVRSEQYF
-,-,TRBV7-2,TRBJ2-7,TGTGCCAGCAGCTTAGCGAGGGACACCTACGAGCAGTACTTC,CASSLARDTYEQYF
-,-,TRBV6-1,TRBJ2-2,TGTGCCAGCAGTAGTCGGGACAAGGGGTTCGGGGAGCTGTTTTTT,CASSSRDKGFGELFF
-,-,TRBV6-6,TRBJ1-3,TGTGCCAGCAGTTACTGGGGGGGCTCTGGAAACACCATATATTTT,CASSYWGGSGNTIYF
TRBD1,-,TRBV5-1,TRBJ2-7,TGCGCCAGCAGCTTGGTTGGGACAGGTGGTGTGGGGTACGAGCAGTACTTC,CASSLVGTGGVGYEQYF
-,once,TRBV7-9,TRBJ2-3,TGTGCCAGCAGCTCTAGCACAGATACGCAGTATTTT,CASSSSTDTQYF
-,few,TRBV15,TRBJ2-1,TGTGCCACCAGCAAGTCGGGGCGGGGCGAGCAGTTCTTC,CATSKSGRGEQFF
TRBD2,-,TRBV4-1,TRBJ2-3,TGCGCCAGCAGCCAAGATAGCTTAGGAGCGGGAGGCTTCACAGATACGCAGTATTTT,CASSQDSLGAGGFTDTQYF
TRBD2,-,TRBV6-5,TRBJ2-3,TGTGCCAGCAGTTCTAGCGGGAGGGCCGGGGATACGCAGTATTTT,CASSSSGRAGDTQYF
-,-,TRBV6-6,TRBJ2-3,TGTGCCAGCACCCTCGGGAGCACAGATACGCAGTATTTT,CASTLGSTDTQYF
-,-,TRBV28,TRBJ2-3,TGTGCCAGCAGATCGACTAGTGATAGTACGCAGTATTTT,CASRSTSDSTQYF
-,-,TRBV9,TRBJ2-1,TGTGCCAGCAGCGACAGTAGCGATGGCTCCTACAATGAGCAGTTCTTC,CASSDSSDGSYNEQFF
-,-,TRBV7-8,TRBJ2-5,TGTGCCAGCAGTCGGACAGACCAAGAGACCCAGTACTTC,CASSRTDQETQYF
TRBD1,once,TRBV27,TRBJ1-2,TGTGCCAGCAGTCAATACGACAGGGTCACCGCTTCTGGCTACACCTTC,CASSQYDRVTASGYTF
-,once,TRBV2,TRBJ1-1,TGTGCCAGCAGTCCGACAGAGAACACTGAAGCTTTCTTT,CASSPTENTEAFF
-,-,TRBV5-8,TRBJ1-1,TGTGCCAGCAGCTTAAGGGGAACTGAAGCTTTCTTT,CASSLRGTEAFF
TRBD1,-,TRBV18,TRBJ2-6,TGTGCCAGCTCAACGACCGGGACAGGATCCTCTGGGGCCAACGTCCTGACTTTC,CASSTTGTGSSGANVLTF
TRBD1,-,TRBV2,TRBJ1-5,TGTGCCAGCAGGACAACAGGGGATCTGCCGCATTTT,CASRTTGDLPHF
TRBD2,-,TRBV30,TRBJ2-7,TGTGCCATTCGACAGGGGATAGGGGGGACTAGCGGGATCGGAACCTACGAGCAGTACTTC,CAIRQGIGGTSGIGTYEQYF
TRBD2,-,TRBV11-2,TRBJ2-7,TGTGCCAGCAGCTGGATAGCGGGGGCCTACGAGCAGTACTTC,CASSWIAGAYEQYF
TRBD2,-,TRBV27,TRBJ2-7,TGTGCCAGCAGACCTACTAGCGGGAGGGCCTACGAGCAGTACTTC,CASRPTSGRAYEQYF
TRBD2,-,TRBV5-4,TRBJ2-7,TGTGCCAGCAGCTCGACAAAGAGCGGGACTCTCTACGAGCAGTACTTC,CASSSTKSGTLYEQYF
-,once,TRBV27,TRBJ2-5,TGTGCCAGCAGTAGCGGACGGAGAGAGACCCAGTACTTC,CASSSGRRETQYF
-,once,TRBV11-2,TRBJ1-1,TGTGCCAGCAGGGCTCACAGGGCGGCAGTGGCTGAAGCTTTCTTT,CASRAHRAAVAEAFF
TRBD2,-,TRBV28,TRBJ2-3,TGTGCCAGCAGTTTAGGAGGACTAGCCACAGATACGCAGTATTTT,CASSLGGLATDTQYF
-,-,TRBV2,TRBJ2-4,TGTGCCAGCAGTTTAGGGAGTGCAAACATTCAGTACTTC,CASSLGSANIQYF
-,-,TRBV6-6,TRBJ2-5,TGTGCCAGCAGTTACTCGAAGAGCAGGGCAGAGACCCAGTACTTC,CASSYSKSRAETQYF
-,-,TRBV27,TRBJ2-3,TGTGCCAGCCTACTACGGGGCACAGATACGCAGTATTTT,CASLLRGTDTQYF
TRBD2,-,TRBV15,TRBJ2-3,TGTGCCACCAGCAGAGAACTAGCGGGAGGAGATACGCAGTATTTT,CATSRELAGGDTQYF